Included here is one T cell receptor beta chain sequence, with context. Its antigen remains unidentified. This record belongs to a study of T cells in Graves' hyperthyroidism and ophthalmopathy. General observations from the study: With a median lead of approximately six months before onset, the model predicted ophthalmopathy.

Amplification targeted TCR beta CDR3 regions from RNA transcripts. Primed by the HTBI set, a first-round RT-PCR was run on the TCR CDR3. In TCRdb, the multiplex PCR reads were re-called with MiXCR into one record per CDR3 protein. The sample has about 98,000 distinct CDR3 sequences; roughly 40% are singletons. Aged 18 to 65, the patients had hyperthyroidism that was newly diagnosed and had lasted under 2 months. With 6 bases clipped from V and 4 bases from J, the junction kept 5 bases outside the gene matches. The CDR3 is 15 amino acids. This chain links TRBV12-3 or TRBV12-4 with TRBJ2-7; 14 nucleotides agree with TRBD2. Input material: peripheral blood or thyroid tissue (not recorded which). The sequence was obtained from a young woman with Graves' hyperthyroidism. The DNA for the CDR3 is TGTGCCAGCAGATCCGGGACTAGCGGGAGTTACGAGCAGTACTTC. It yields the protein CASRSGTSGSYEQYF.